This T cell receptor beta chain was identified in a study of shared clonotypes between healthy human individuals. Only in-frame clones appear in the TCRdb table, and some are missing; sequencing was by immunoSEQ multiplex PCR. The data show some 1.5 million clones, about 96% seen once. The CDR3 extends over 15 amino acids. Per germline, CDR1 SGHRS and CDR2 YFSETQ. Trimming removed 3 bases at V and 2 bases at J, with 14 bases between. The TCR was taken from a man aged 25-45 years in good health. Input material: naive CD4+ T cells sorted from blood. Subset: CD45RA+ positively selected. J is TRBJ2-5 and V is TRBV5-1; tentative D call: TRBD1 (6 bases). CDR3 residues: CASSSLSQGQETQYF. The CDR3 nucleotides are TGCGCCAGCAGCTCCCTAAGCCAGGGGCAAGAGACCCAGTACTTC. Supplemented by reference TRBV5-1 and TRBJ2-5, the full variable domain reads KAGVTQTPRYLIKTRGQQVTLSCSPISGHRSVSWYQQTPGQGLQFLFEYFSETQRNKGNFPGRFSGRQFSNSRSEMNVSTLELGDSALYLCASSSLSQGQETQYFGPGTRLLVL.